These 5 T cell receptor beta chains were sequenced from one sample in a study of blood T cell repertoires in COVID-19. The repertoire was sequenced with immunoSEQ multiplex PCR; TCRdb's copy has only in-frame clones and lacks some. This sample has 150,000 to 200,000 clones, with roughly nine tenths found just once. The sequenced sample was peripheral blood. Every receptor here comes from a man aged 55 to 70 with active or convalescent COVID-19.

The J gene is TRBJ2-7, the V gene TRBV3-1 (or the pseudogene TRBV3-2); 7 bases are a match to TRBD1. The CDR3 has 14 amino acids. V trimming: 2 bases; J trimming: 5 bases; junction bases outside the gene matches: 6. Germline V gene sequence: CDR1 LGHDT, CDR2 YNNKEL (reference sequence). The CDR3 sequence: CASSQRGRTDEQYF. The DNA of the CDR3 is TGTGCCAGCAGCCAAAGGGGGCGAACGGACGAGCAGTACTTC.

This clone was counted between two and nine times. The chain joins TRBV19 to TRBJ1-5; D gene unclear. CDR3 length equals 16 residues. The V gene's germline CDR1 is LNHDA and CDR2 SQIVND (reference sequence). V lost 7 bases, J lost 0 bases, and 16 bases lay in between. The CDR3 nucleotides read TGTGCCAGTACCCCGGAGGGATTTTATAGCAATCAGCCCCAGCATTTT. Translated: CASTPEGFYSNQPQHF.

The chain uses TRBV30 and TRBJ2-7, with D perhaps TRBD1 (5 bases). CDR1 and CDR2 from the germline V gene are GTSNPN and SVGIG (reference sequence). V was trimmed by 1 base and J by 5 bases, leaving 9 bases between them. The CDR3 runs to 12 residues. The CDR3 DNA sequence: TGTGCCTGGAGTGCAGGGCGGCACGAGCAGTACTTC. It is translated as CAWSAGRHEQYF.

The chain joins TRBV5-1 to TRBJ2-5, with a possible D match to TRBD1 (6 bases). With 7 bases removed from V and 1 base from J, the gap between germline ends came to 14 bases. The CDR3 is 14 residues long. Germline CDR1 reads SGHRS; CDR2 reads YFSETQ. CDR3 nucleotide sequence: TGCGCCAGCGCCCACAGGGATATCCAAGAGACCCAGTACTTC. This sequence encodes CASAHRDIQETQYF. Full variable domain (rest looked up from reference TRBV5-1 and TRBJ2-5): KAGVTQTPRYLIKTRGQQVTLSCSPISGHRSVSWYQQTPGQGLQFLFEYFSETQRNKGNFPGRFSGRQFSNSRSEMNVSTLELGDSALYLCASAHRDIQETQYFGPGTRLLVL.

The V call is TRBV7-6, the J call TRBJ2-7, with 9 bases fitting TRBD2. V dropped 2 bases and J dropped 2; count of bases not matched to a gene: 7. Germline values: CDR1 SGHVS, CDR2 FNYEAQ. This CDR3 comprises 16 residues. This CDR3 reads CASSLNAGGITYEQYF. The CDR3 DNA sequence: TGTGCCAGCAGCTTAAATGCGGGAGGGATAACCTACGAGCAGTACTTC.